This T cell receptor (beta chain) was obtained from a study of blood T cell repertoires in COVID-19. Study context: Acute and convalescent COVID-19 specimens originated in the United States, Italy and Spain. The analysed material was cDNA or gDNA that came from T cells, B-cell-depleted T cells, or PBMCs.

There are 12 residues in the CDR3. With 1 base removed from V and 5 bases from J, the gap between germline ends came to 5 bases. Germline assignment: CDR1 SGHAT and CDR2 FQNNGV. Under the authors' procedure: Cell counts per sample came from amplifying reference gene primers. Measured with immunoSEQ multiplex PCR; TCRdb has only the in-frame clones, and not every one. The DNA gave D and trimming, while V, J and clone size come from that table. The sample consists of 200,000 or so clones, nearly 85% of them appearing once. The TCR originated in a woman aged 25 to 45 with acute or convalescent COVID-19. The V call is TRBV11-2, the J call TRBJ1-2; a possible D gene is TRBD1 (5 bases). Material: peripheral blood. CDR3 nucleotides: TGTGCCAGCAGCTTAGCAGGGTATGGCTACACCTTC. The encoded protein is CASSLAGYGYTF.